Described below is a single TCR beta chain sequence and its context. The antigen is undetermined. This entry belongs to a study of cytomegalovirus exposure and HLA in healthy donors. With 60 Vbeta and 13 Jbeta primers, the PCR was carried out. Sequencing used immunoSEQ multiplex PCR; TCRdb keeps in-frame clones, though not all of them. This sample carries some 130,000 clones, 70% to 85% of them seen once, and the ten largest clones take 4.2%. Study observations and caveats: Cytomegalovirus status was reportedly diagnosed by the classifier with high specificity and sensitivity.

Germline CDR1 SGHVS, CDR2 FQNEAQ. V lost 3 bases and J lost 0, with 5 bases in between. The CDR3 loop spans 13 amino acids. The TCR comes from a male donor in good health and CMV-seropositive. The sequenced sample consisted of PBMCs. V is TRBV7-8 and J is TRBJ1-1; D gene ambiguous. The CDR3 bases are TGTGCCAGCAGCTTGAGGCTGAACACTGAAGCTTTCTTT. Translation: CASSLRLNTEAFF. The whole variable domain, filled in from reference TRBV7-8 and TRBJ1-1, reads GAGVSQSPRYKVAKRGQDVALRCDPISGHVSLFWYQQALGQGPEFLTYFQNEAQLDKSGLPSDRFFAERPEGSVSTLKIQRTQQEDSAVYLCASSLRLNTEAFFGQGTRLTVV.